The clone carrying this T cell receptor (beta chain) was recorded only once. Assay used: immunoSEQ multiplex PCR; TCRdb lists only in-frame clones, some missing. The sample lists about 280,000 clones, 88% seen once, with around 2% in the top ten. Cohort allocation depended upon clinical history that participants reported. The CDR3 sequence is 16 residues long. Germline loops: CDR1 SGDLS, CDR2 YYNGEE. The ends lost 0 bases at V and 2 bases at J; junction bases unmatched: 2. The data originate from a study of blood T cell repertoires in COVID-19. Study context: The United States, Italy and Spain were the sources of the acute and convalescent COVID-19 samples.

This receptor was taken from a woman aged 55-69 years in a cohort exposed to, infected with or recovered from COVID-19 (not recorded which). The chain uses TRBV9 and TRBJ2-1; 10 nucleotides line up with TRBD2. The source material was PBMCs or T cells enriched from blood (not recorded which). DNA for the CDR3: TGTGCCAGCAGCGTAGGGAGCGGGAGGGCCTACAATGAGCAGTTCTTC. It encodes CASSVGSGRAYNEQFF.